The 12 T cell receptor beta chains below come from one sample, sequenced in a study of beta chain features in type 1 diabetes. No antigen is known for these receptors. Study-level points and caveats: All four CD4+ subsets of Type 1 diabetes patients contained TCRB CDR3s that were moderately but significantly shorter.

The sequenced template was cDNA made from the entire isolated RNA. Method: immunoSEQ multiplex PCR; TCRdb's copy keeps in-frame clones and lacks some. The data contain over 55,000 clones, under 60% of them singletons. The specimen was Tregs from blood. The source is a woman aged 35 to 49 with type 1 diabetes.

The V call is TRBV4-2, the J call TRBJ1-1; a possible D gene is TRBD1 (6 bases). The CDR3 has 15 amino acids. V was shortened by 0 bases and J by 1 base, with 9 bases between the two germline ends. Germline-derived CDR1 and CDR2 are LGHNA and YNFKEQ. The CDR3 DNA reads TGTGCCAGCAGCCAAGATACAGGGAGGAACACTGAAGCTTTCTTT. Protein sequence: CASSQDTGRNTEAFF.

The rearrangement joins TRBV6-6 to TRBJ2-7; D is perhaps TRBD2 (5 bases). Germline CDR1 reads MNHNY; CDR2 reads SVGAGI (reference sequence). Trimming pared 5 bases from V and 4 bases from J, leaving 15 bases between. The CDR3 has 14 amino acids. The CDR3 DNA follows: TGTGCCAGCAGTCTCCGGGAATGGGTTTACGAGCAGTACTTC. Protein: CASSLREWVYEQYF.

V gene TRBV7-9 combines with J gene TRBJ1-5; 10 bases align to TRBD1. V was pared by 5 bases and J by 5 bases, with 6 bases of the junction left unmatched. In germline, CDR1 is SEHNR, CDR2 FQNEAQ (reference sequence). The CDR3 extends over 15 amino acids. The CDR3 loop reads CASSLGTGVYQPQHF. In DNA form, the CDR3 reads TGTGCCAGCAGCCTGGGGACAGGGGTTTATCAGCCCCAGCATTTT.

This rearrangement joins TRBV5-1 to TRBJ1-1; D possibly corresponds to TRBD1 (6 bases). The germline V gene encodes CDR1 SGHRS and CDR2 YFSETQ. V shed 2 bases and J shed 4 bases, with 15 bases lying between them. The CDR3 sequence is 15 residues long. Written as DNA, the CDR3 is TGCGCCAGCAGCTTCTTGCCAGGGGAGGGCACTGAAGCTTTCTTT. Translating gives CASSFLPGEGTEAFF.

The rearrangement links TRBV5-1 to TRBJ1-1; D unresolved. CDR1 and CDR2 (germline): SGHRS, YFSETQ. The length of the CDR3 is 13 residues. The V gene lost 9 bases and the J gene lost 0 bases, with 12 bases spanning the gap. CDR3 loop: CATKKQLNTEAFF. The DNA of the CDR3 is TGCGCCACTAAGAAACAGCTGAACACTGAAGCTTTCTTT.

The rearrangement links TRBV18 to TRBJ2-7; the match to TRBD2 covers 7 bases. There are 16 residues in the CDR3. V lost 0 bases to trimming and J lost 5 bases; unmatched junction nucleotides: 10. CDR1 and CDR2 (germline): KGHSH, LQKENI. CDR3 residues: CASSPPLWPGRDEQYF. In nucleotides, the CDR3 is TGTGCCAGCTCACCACCGCTATGGCCAGGGAGGGACGAGCAGTACTTC.

CDR3 sequence reads: CASSVVTGAYSGANVLTF. CDR3 nucleotide sequence: TGTGCCAGCAGCGTAGTGACAGGAGCCTACTCTGGGGCCAACGTCCTGACTTTC. The chain is built from TRBV9 and TRBJ2-6; perhaps TRBD1 as D (6 bases). With 0 bases removed from V and 0 bases from J, the gap between germline ends came to 13 bases. CDR1 and CDR2 from the germline V gene are SGDLS and YYNGEE. The CDR3 contains 18 residues. Variable domain in full (rest from reference TRBV9 and TRBJ2-6): DSGVTQTPKHLITATGQRVTLRCSPRSGDLSVYWYQQSLDQGLQFLIQYYNGEERAKGNILERFSAQQFPDLHSELNLSSLELGDSALYFCASSVVTGAYSGANVLTFGAGSRLTVL.

J is TRBJ2-7 and V is TRBV7-6, with D maybe TRBD1 (6 bases). Germline lookup yields CDR1 SGHVS and CDR2 FNYEAQ. With 2 bases removed from V and 6 bases from J, the gap between germline ends came to 14 bases. CDR3 length: 14 amino acids. The CDR3 coding sequence is TGTGCCAGCAGCTTATCGGGACAAGACACCGAGCAGTACTTC. Translated, it gives CASSLSGQDTEQYF.

The CDR3 nucleotides are TGTGCCAGCAGCGTACATCAGGGGGCAAATTCACCCCTCCACTTT. Translated: CASSVHQGANSPLHF. This chain uses TRBV9 with TRBJ1-6; 8 bases line up with TRBD1. Trimming at V came to 1 base and at J to 7 bases, leaving 4 bases not matched to a gene. The germline V gene encodes CDR1 SGDLS and CDR2 YYNGEE. The CDR3 consists of 15 residues.

The CDR3 sequence: CASSGGQLNTEAFF. The CDR3 DNA reads TGTGCCAGCAGCGGAGGACAGCTGAACACTGAAGCTTTCTTT. The chain links TRBV7-2 to TRBJ1-1; the D gene is possibly TRBD1 (6 bases). The CDR3 loop spans 14 amino acids. Germline V gene lookup returns CDR1 SGHTA and CDR2 FQGNSA. V was clipped by 5 bases and J by 0 bases, with 10 bases between them.

The chain links TRBV27 to TRBJ1-1; 11 nucleotides line up with TRBD1. Germline V CDR1 and CDR2: MNHEY, SMNVEV (reference sequence). The CDR3 spans 16 residues. J lost 0 bases, V lost 6 bases, and 6 bases had no gene match. CDR3 nucleotide sequence: TGTGCCAGCAGCCAAGGACAGGGGGCGGTGAACACTGAAGCTTTCTTT. As protein: CASSQGQGAVNTEAFF.

V gene TRBV5-4 combines with J gene TRBJ2-7; 7 bases map to TRBD2. CDR1 and CDR2 from the germline V gene are SGHNT and YYREEE (reference sequence). The length of the CDR3 is 15 residues. J was trimmed by 6 bases and V by 1 base; bases with no gene match: 10. Here the CDR3 reads CASSLSPQLAFEQYF. In DNA, the CDR3 is TGTGCCAGCAGCTTGAGCCCCCAACTAGCGTTCGAGCAGTACTTC.